This T cell receptor beta chain was captured by sequencing in a study of shared clonotypes between healthy human individuals. Study outcomes and limitations: Estimated richness was generally greater in naive than memory subsets. The rarefaction results pointed to incomplete sorted-subset sequencing despite large depth.

The naive CD8 subset, CD45RO-negative cells positively selected for CCR7, excluded terminally differentiated effector memory CD45RA+ cells. Only in-frame clones appear in the TCRdb table, and some are missing; sequencing was by immunoSEQ multiplex PCR. Among about 2.1 million clones listed, 93% were seen once. With regard to this clone: The antigen is unknown.

The receptor was derived from a young man in good health. Some clones in this sample may be carry-over from other donors' samples. Sequencing was performed on naive CD8+ T cells from PBMCs.

CDR3 in amino acids: CASSQGVLREVNEQYF. CDR3 DNA sequence: TGTGCCAGCAGCCAAGGGGTTCTGCGGGAGGTCAACGAGCAGTACTTC. The chain employs TRBV4-2 and TRBJ2-7; the match to TRBD2 covers 8 bases. Losses at the gene ends were 1 base for V and 5 bases for J; bases not matched to a gene: 10. The CDR3 runs to 16 residues. Germline V gives CDR1 LGHNA, CDR2 YNFKEQ.